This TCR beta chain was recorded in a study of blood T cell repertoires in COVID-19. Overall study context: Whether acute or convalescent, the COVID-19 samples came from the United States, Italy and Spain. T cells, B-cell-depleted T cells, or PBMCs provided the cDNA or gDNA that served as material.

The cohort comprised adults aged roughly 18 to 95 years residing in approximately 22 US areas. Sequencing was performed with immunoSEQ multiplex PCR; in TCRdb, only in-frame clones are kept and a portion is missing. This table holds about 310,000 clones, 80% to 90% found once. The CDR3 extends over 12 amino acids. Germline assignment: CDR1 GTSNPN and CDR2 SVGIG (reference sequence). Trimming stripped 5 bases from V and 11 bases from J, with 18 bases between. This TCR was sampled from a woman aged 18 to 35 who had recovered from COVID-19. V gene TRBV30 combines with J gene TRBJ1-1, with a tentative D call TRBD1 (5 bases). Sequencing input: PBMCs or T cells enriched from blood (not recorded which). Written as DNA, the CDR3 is TGTGCCTGGGGCCTACCGACCGGGGGGGCTTTCTTT. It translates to CAWGLPTGGAFF.